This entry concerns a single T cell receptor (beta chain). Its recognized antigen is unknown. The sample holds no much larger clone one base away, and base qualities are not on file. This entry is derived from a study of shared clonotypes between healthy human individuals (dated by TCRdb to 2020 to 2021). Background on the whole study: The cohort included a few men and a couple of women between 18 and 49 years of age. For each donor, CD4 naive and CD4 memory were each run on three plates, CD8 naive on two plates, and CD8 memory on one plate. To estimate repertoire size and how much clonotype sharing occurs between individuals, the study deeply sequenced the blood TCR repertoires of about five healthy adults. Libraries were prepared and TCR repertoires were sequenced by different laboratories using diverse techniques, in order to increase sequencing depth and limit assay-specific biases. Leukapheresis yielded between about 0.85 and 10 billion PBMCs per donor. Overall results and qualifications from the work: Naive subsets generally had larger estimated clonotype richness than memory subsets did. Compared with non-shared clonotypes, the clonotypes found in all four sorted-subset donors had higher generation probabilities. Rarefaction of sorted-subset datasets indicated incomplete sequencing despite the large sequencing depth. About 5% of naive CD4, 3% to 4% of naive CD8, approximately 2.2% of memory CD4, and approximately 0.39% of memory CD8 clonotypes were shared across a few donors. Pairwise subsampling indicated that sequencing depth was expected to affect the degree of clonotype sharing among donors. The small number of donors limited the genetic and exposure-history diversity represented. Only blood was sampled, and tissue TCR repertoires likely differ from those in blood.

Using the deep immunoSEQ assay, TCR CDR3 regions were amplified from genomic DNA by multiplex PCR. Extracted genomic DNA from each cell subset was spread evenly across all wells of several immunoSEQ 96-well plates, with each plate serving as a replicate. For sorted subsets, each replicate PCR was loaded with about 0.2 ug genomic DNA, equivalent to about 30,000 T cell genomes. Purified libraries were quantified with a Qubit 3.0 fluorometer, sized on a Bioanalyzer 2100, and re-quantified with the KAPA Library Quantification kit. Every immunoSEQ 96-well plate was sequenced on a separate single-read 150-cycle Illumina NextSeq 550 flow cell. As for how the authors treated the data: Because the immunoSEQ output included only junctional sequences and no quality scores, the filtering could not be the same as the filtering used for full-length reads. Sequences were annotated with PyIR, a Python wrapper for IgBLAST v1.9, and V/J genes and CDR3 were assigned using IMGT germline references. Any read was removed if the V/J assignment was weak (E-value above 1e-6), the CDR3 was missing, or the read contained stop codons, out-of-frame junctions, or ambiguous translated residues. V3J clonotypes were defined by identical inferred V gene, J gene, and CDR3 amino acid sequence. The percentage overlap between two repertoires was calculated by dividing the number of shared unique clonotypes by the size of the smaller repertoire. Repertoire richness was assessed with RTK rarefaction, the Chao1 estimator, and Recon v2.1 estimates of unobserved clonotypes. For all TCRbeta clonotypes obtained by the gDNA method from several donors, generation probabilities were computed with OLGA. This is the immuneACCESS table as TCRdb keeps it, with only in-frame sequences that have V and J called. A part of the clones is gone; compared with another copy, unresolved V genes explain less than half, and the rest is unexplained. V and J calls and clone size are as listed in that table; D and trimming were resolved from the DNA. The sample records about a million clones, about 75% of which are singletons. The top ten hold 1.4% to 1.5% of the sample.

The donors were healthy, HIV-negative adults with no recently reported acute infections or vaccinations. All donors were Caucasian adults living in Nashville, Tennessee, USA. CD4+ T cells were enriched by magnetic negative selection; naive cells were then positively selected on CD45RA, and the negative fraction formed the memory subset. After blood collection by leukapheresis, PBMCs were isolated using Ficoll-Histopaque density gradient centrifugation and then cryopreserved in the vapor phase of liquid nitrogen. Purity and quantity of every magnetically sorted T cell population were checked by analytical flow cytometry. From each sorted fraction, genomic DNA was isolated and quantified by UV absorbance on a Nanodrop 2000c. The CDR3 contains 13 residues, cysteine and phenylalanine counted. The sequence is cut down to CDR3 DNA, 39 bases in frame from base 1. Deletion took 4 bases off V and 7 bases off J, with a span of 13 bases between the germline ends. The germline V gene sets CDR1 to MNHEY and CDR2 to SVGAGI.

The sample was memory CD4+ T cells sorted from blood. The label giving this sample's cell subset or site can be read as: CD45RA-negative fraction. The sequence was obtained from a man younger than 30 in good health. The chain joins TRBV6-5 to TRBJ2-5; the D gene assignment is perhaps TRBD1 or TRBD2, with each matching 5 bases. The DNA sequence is TGTGCCAGCAGTTCCGGGACCGGAGGGACCCAGTACTTC. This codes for CASSSGTGGTQYF.